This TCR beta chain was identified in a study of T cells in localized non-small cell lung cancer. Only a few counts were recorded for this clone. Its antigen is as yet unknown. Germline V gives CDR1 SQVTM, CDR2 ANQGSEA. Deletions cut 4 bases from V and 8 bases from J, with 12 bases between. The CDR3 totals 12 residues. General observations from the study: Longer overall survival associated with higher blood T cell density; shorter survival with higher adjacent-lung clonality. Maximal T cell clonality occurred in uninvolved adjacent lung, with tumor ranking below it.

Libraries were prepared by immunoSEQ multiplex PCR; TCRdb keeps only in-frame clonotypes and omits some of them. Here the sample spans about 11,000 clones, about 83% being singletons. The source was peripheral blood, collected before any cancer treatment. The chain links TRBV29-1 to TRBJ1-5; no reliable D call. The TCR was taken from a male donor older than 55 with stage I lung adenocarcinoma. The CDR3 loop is CSVADAAEPQHF. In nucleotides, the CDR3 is TGCAGCGTTGCGGATGCGGCGGAGCCCCAGCATTTT. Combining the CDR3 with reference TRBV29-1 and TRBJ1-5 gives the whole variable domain SAVISQKPSRDICQRGTSLTIQCQVDSQVTMMFWYRQQPGQSLTLIATANQGSEATYESGFVIDKFPISRPNLTFSTLTVSNMSPEDSSIYLCSVADAAEPQHFGDGTRLSIL.